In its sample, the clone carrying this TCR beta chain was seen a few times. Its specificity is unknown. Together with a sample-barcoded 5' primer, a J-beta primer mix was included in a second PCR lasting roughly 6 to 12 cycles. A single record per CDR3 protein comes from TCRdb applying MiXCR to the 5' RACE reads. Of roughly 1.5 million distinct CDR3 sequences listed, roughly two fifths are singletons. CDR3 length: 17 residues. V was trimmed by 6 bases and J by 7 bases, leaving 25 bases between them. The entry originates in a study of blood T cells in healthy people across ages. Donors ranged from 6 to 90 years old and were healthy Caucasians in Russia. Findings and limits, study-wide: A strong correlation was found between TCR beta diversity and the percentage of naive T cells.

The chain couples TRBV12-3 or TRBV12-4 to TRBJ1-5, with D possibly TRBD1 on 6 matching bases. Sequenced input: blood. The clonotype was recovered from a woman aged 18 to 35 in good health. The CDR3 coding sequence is TGTGCCAGCAGCTATAGCGGTAGGCAGGGGTTCAAACAGCCCCAGCATTTT. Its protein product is CASSYSGRQGFKQPQHF.